The 11 T cell receptor beta chains presented below share a single source sample, sequenced in a study of blood T cells in healthy people across ages. With a J-beta primer mix and a sample-barcoded 5' primer, a second PCR ran about 7 to 12 cycles. TCRdb redid the calling of the 5' RACE reads with MiXCR, one entry per CDR3 protein. The data show hundreds of thousands of distinct CDR3 sequences, roughly 53% seen once. Sequencing input: blood. The receptors were sampled from a man between 60 and 70 years old in good health.

CDR3 sequence (DNA): TGCAGCGTTGAAAGGCAGTTGTCAGATACGCAGTATTTT. It codes for CSVERQLSDTQYF. The J gene is TRBJ2-3, the V gene TRBV29-1; no reliable D call. Germline CDR1 is SQVTM and CDR2 is ANQGSEA. The CDR3 consists of 13 residues. Trimming took 2 bases from V and 4 from J, leaving 10 bases between them.

The rearrangement joins TRBV20-1 to TRBJ2-4; 8 positions agree with TRBD1. The CDR3 is 15 amino acids. Germline V gives CDR1 DFQATT, CDR2 SNEGSKA (reference sequence). V shed 1 base, J shed 0 bases, and the junction held 2 bases outside the gene matches. This CDR3 reads CSARATGAAKNIQYF. Written as DNA, the CDR3 is TGCAGTGCTAGAGCGACAGGGGCAGCCAAAAACATTCAGTACTTC.

The gene calls are TRBV7-2 and TRBJ2-5, with TRBD2 identical over 11 bases. Germline V gene sequence: CDR1 SGHTA, CDR2 FQGNSA. The CDR3 consists of 14 residues. Germline trimming cut 6 bases from V and 5 bases from J; bases unmatched to any gene: 5. Here the CDR3 reads CASRLSGGAETQYF. CDR3 coding DNA: TGTGCCAGCAGACTTAGCGGGGGGGCGGAGACCCAGTACTTC. Combining the CDR3 with reference TRBV7-2 and TRBJ2-5 gives the whole variable domain GAGVSQSPSNKVTEKGKDVELRCDPISGHTALYWYRQSLGQGLEFLIYFQGNSAPDKSGLPSDRFSAERTGGSVSTLTIQRTQQEDSAVYLCASRLSGGAETQYFGPGTRLLVL.

This clonotype has only one observation. The V gene is TRBV10-1, the J gene TRBJ2-3, with TRBD2 as a possible D gene (6 bases). From germline, CDR1 is WNHNN and CDR2 SYGVQD (reference sequence). This CDR3 region has 12 residues. Trimming stripped 8 bases from V and 5 bases from J, with 11 bases between. Written as DNA, the CDR3 is TGCGCCAGCGGCCGACTAGGAGATACGCAGTATTTT. This encodes CASGRLGDTQYF.

The chain links TRBV27 to TRBJ1-4; TRBD1 might be the D (5 bases). The CDR3 spans 18 residues. The V gene's germline CDR1 is MNHEY and CDR2 SMNVEV (reference sequence). V lost 3 bases and J lost 7, with 24 bases in between. The CDR3 sequence is CASSFQGRTSWGGEKLFF. CDR3 bases: TGTGCCAGCAGTTTTCAGGGCAGGACCTCCTGGGGAGGTGAAAAACTGTTTTTT.

The chain links TRBV7-9 to TRBJ2-7, with TRBD2 identical over 7 bases. The CDR3 runs 13 residues. V lost 6 bases and J lost 1; bases outside the gene matches: 3. Germline assignment: CDR1 SEHNR and CDR2 FQNEAQ (reference sequence). The CDR3 nucleotides read TGTGCCAGCAGGGCGGGGGAGTCCTACGAGCAGTACTTC. It yields the protein CASRAGESYEQYF.

The chain carries TRBV9 and TRBJ1-1, with TRBD1 matching 8 bases. The germline CDR1 and CDR2 sequences are SGDLS and YYNGEE. The J segment lost 4 bases and the V segment lost 4 bases, leaving 6 bases of the junction unmatched. The CDR3 covers 14 residues. The CDR3 region is CASSTGGKTTEAFF. Written as DNA, the CDR3 is TGTGCCAGCAGCACAGGGGGGAAAACCACTGAAGCTTTCTTT. Combining the CDR3 with reference TRBV9 and TRBJ1-1 gives the whole variable domain DSGVTQTPKHLITATGQRVTLRCSPRSGDLSVYWYQQSLDQGLQFLIQYYNGEERAKGNILERFSAQQFPDLHSELNLSSLELGDSALYFCASSTGGKTTEAFFGQGTRLTVV.

Turning to this clonotype: This may arise from a read error, as a much more abundant clone is one base away. The chain uses TRBV6-5 and TRBJ1-1, with a possible D match to TRBD1 (5 bases). Germline V lookup: CDR1 MNHEY, CDR2 SVGAGI. There are 13 residues in the CDR3. This CDR3 is CACSYNEGTEAFF. The CDR3 nucleotides are TGTGCCTGCAGTTACAACGAGGGGACTGAAGCTTTCTTT.

V gene TRBV25-1 combines with J gene TRBJ2-5; D unclear. Trimming stripped 1 base from V and 0 bases from J, with 6 bases between. Looked up from germline, CDR1 is MGHDK and CDR2 is SYGVNS. The CDR3 length is 14 residues. This CDR3 reads CASSELVNQETQYF. CDR3 coding DNA: TGTGCCAGCAGTGAATTGGTAAACCAAGAGACCCAGTACTTC.

This chain links TRBV18 with TRBJ2-1; 10 nucleotides match TRBD2. V lost 6 bases to trimming and J lost 5 bases; unmatched junction nucleotides: 7. The germline CDR1 and CDR2 sequences are KGHSH and LQKENI. The CDR3 sequence is 15 residues long. The CDR3 loop is CASSPSGGWDNEQFF. The CDR3 DNA sequence: TGTGCCAGCTCTCCTAGCGGGGGATGGGACAATGAGCAGTTCTTC.

This chain connects TRBV2 to TRBJ2-1; 9 bases map to TRBD2. The CDR3 has 16 amino acids. Germline V gives CDR1 SNHLY, CDR2 FYNNEI. V shed 5 bases and J 7 bases; nucleotides not matched to a gene: 12. The CDR3 region has the DNA TGTGCCAGCAGTCTGTGGGGGCGGGGGGGCCTAAATGAGCAGTTCTTC. Protein sequence: CASSLWGRGGLNEQFF.